Below, 10 T cell receptor beta chains from the same sample are listed, as sequenced in a study of T cells in Graves' hyperthyroidism and ophthalmopathy. TCR beta CDR3 sequences were amplified from RNA transcripts. TCR CDR3 regions were first amplified by RT-PCR with HTBI primers. TCRdb re-derived calls from the multiplex PCR reads in MiXCR, one entry per CDR3 protein. The sample consists of hundreds of thousands of distinct CDR3 sequences, 14% to 15% of them appearing once. Sequenced sample: blood. The receptors originated from a woman aged 40 to 55 with Graves' ophthalmopathy.

This clonotype was seen a handful of times. The chain uses TRBV20-1 and TRBJ1-2; 12 nucleotides align to TRBD1. The V segment lost 0 bases and the J segment 8 bases; nucleotides outside the gene matches: 10. CDR1 is DFQATT and CDR2 is SNEGSKA in the germline V gene (reference sequence). The CDR3 is 16 residues long. CDR3 in amino acids: CSARDQGGQGAKGYTF. In DNA, the CDR3 is TGCAGTGCTAGAGATCAGGGGGGACAGGGGGCGAAAGGCTACACCTTC.

This clonotype showed up many times. CDR3 in amino acids: CASSVGQMAGETQYF. DNA for the CDR3: TGTGCCAGCAGCGTAGGCCAAATGGCGGGAGAGACCCAGTACTTC. This chain connects TRBV9 to TRBJ2-5; maybe TRBD2 (5 bases). CDR3 length: 15 amino acids. V was clipped by 0 bases and J by 4 bases, with 13 bases between them. CDR1 and CDR2 (germline): SGDLS, YYNGEE.

Note on this clonotype: A much larger clone differs from this one at a single base, so this may be a read error. The chain recombines TRBV12-3 or TRBV12-4 with TRBJ2-2; possible D gene TRBD1, 5 bases. V was cut by 7 bases and J by 2 bases, with 17 bases left in between. This CDR3 is built from 16 residues. The CDR3, as DNA: TGTGCCAGCATTCGGGCAGGGCAGCATAACACCGGGGAGCTGTTTTTT. Translation gives CASIRAGQHNTGELFF.

The chain employs TRBV28 and TRBJ1-5; the D gene is possibly TRBD1 (6 bases). The CDR3 loop spans 16 amino acids. V lost 2 bases to trimming and J lost 3 bases, with 14 bases between them. Per the germline V gene, CDR1 is MDHEN and CDR2 is SYDVKM. DNA of the CDR3: TGTGCCAGCAGTTTACCCCCAGGGACACACAATCAGCCCCAGCATTTT. Its translation is CASSLPPGTHNQPQHF.

The J gene is TRBJ2-7, the V gene TRBV29-1; D is perhaps TRBD1 or TRBD2 (5 bases each). The CDR3 totals 12 residues. The V end was cut by 4 bases, the J end by 4 bases, with 11 bases between. In germline, CDR1 is SQVTM, CDR2 ANQGSEA. The CDR3 DNA reads as TGCAGCGTTGCCGGGGCGGGTTACGAGCAGTACTTC. Translation: CSVAGAGYEQYF.

This clonotype was counted ten times or more. V gene TRBV7-9 combines with J gene TRBJ2-7, with TRBD1 identical over 8 bases. V shed 4 bases and J 3 bases; nucleotides not matched to a gene: 11. This CDR3 spans 16 amino acids. The V gene's germline CDR1 is SEHNR and CDR2 FQNEAQ (reference sequence). CDR3 amino acids: CASSSKTGTGVYEQYF. DNA of the CDR3: TGTGCCAGCAGCTCTAAGACCGGGACAGGAGTCTACGAGCAGTACTTC.

Many counts were recorded for this clonotype. This rearrangement joins TRBV7-8 to TRBJ2-7, with TRBD1 identical over 7 bases. The V gene end was trimmed by 1 base and the J gene end by 5 bases; junction bases not matched to a gene: 17. The CDR3 contains 18 residues. The V gene's germline CDR1 is SGHVS and CDR2 FQNEAQ. The CDR3 DNA reads as TGTGCCAGCAGCTTAGGTCCGGTTGGGGGTAGGGGGCTAAACGAGCAGTACTTC. Translation gives CASSLGPVGGRGLNEQYF.

This chain connects TRBV20-1 to TRBJ2-5; D may be TRBD2 (6 bases). The CDR3 spans 15 residues. Germline CDR1 is DFQATT and CDR2 is SNEGSKA (reference sequence). The V and J ends lost 0 bases and 5 bases respectively, with 16 bases between them. The CDR3 sequence: CSARDLTRGRETQYF. DNA for the CDR3: TGCAGTGCTAGAGATCTGACTAGGGGCAGGGAGACCCAGTACTTC.

This clonotype was seen ten or more times. This rearrangement joins TRBV19 to TRBJ1-2; 7 nucleotides agree with TRBD1. CDR1 is LNHDA and CDR2 is SQIVND in the germline V gene (reference sequence). The CDR3 is 16 amino acids. With V trimmed by 5 bases and J by 8 bases, 17 bases remained unmatched. The CDR3 DNA is TGTGCCAGTAGTGCCCAGCGAGGGACAGCTTTGGACGGCTACACCTTC. This sequence encodes CASSAQRGTALDGYTF.

This clonotype has ten or more counts. This chain joins TRBV7-2 and TRBJ2-5; no clear D. Deletions cut 5 bases from V and 13 bases from J, with 17 bases between. CDR3 length equals 12 residues. Looked up from germline, CDR1 is SGHTA and CDR2 is FQGNSA. The chain's CDR3 is CASSNDNNNRYF. The CDR3 nucleotides are TGTGCCAGCAGCAATGATAATAACAACCGGTACTTC.